The entry below describes one T cell receptor beta chain. The data were obtained in a study of control samples from healthy donors and cancer patients. The table came from immunoSEQ multiplex PCR; TCRdb's copy has only in-frame clones and leaves some out. The data contain about 140,000 clones, 91% of them singletons. The junction had 6 bases not matched to a gene; V was cut back by 3 bases and J by 10 bases. This CDR3 is built from 15 residues. Per germline, CDR1 WNHNN and CDR2 SYGVQD (reference sequence). This TCR was sampled from a man aged 18 to 30 in good health. The sequenced sample was blood. The V call is TRBV10-1, the J call TRBJ2-1; 13 nucleotides line up with TRBD2. The CDR3 reads CASSDTSGGAIEQFF. DNA of the CDR3: TGCGCCAGCAGTGACACTAGCGGGGGGGCAATCGAGCAGTTCTTC.